This TCR beta chain was recovered during a study of blood T cell repertoires in COVID-19. Overall study: Whether acute or convalescent, the COVID-19 samples came from the United States, Italy and Spain. In each case, the material was cDNA or gDNA derived from T cells, B-cell-depleted T cells, or PBMCs.

In the original processing: It was from reference gene primer amplification that nucleated cell counts were estimated. The data were produced by immunoSEQ multiplex PCR, yet TCRdb's version contains in-frame clones alone and is incomplete. The DNA was the basis for D and trimming; V, J and clone size are from that table. The data show 150,000 to 200,000 clones, with around 84% seen just once and roughly 7% held by the top ten. CDR1 and CDR2 from the germline V gene are SGHTS and YDEGEE. This CDR3 has 16 amino acids. V trimming: 4 bases; J trimming: 4 bases; junction bases outside the gene matches: 9.

The receptor was derived from a man aged 45-65 years with active or convalescent COVID-19. Sequenced sample: peripheral blood. The chain has TRBV5-8 and TRBJ1-1; TRBD1 aligns across 11 bases. CDR3 sequence reads: CASSQRTGGLSTEAFF. DNA for the CDR3: TGTGCCAGCAGCCAACGGACAGGGGGCTTGAGCACTGAAGCTTTCTTT.